Following are 7 T cell receptor beta chains from one sample sequenced in a study of Ad26.COV2.S vaccination and SARS-CoV-2 variants. Repertoires were generated with immunoSEQ multiplex PCR, while TCRdb's copy carries only in-frame clones and drops some. The repertoire includes approximately 480,000 clones, around 88% of them detected once, and 9.5% to 15% sits in the top ten. The sample's treatment: approximately 18 received Ad26.COV2.S at low or high dose, single or two shots; roughly 5 received placebo; per-sample allocation not given. Samples came from day 63 after the first vaccine or placebo injection. This specimen consisted of peripheral blood, obtained in a trial of Ad26.COV2.S vaccine versus placebo. The source is a person between 18 and 65 years old who received the Ad26.COV2.S COVID-19 vaccine or a placebo.

This sequence joins TRBV27 and TRBJ2-1, with 7 bases that match TRBD2. The CDR3 sequence is 14 residues long. Unmatched junction bases numbered 4, after V lost 6 bases and J lost 2 bases. Germline CDR1 reads MNHEY; CDR2 reads SMNVEV (reference sequence). The CDR3 here is CASRERGPYNEQFF. For the CDR3, the DNA is TGTGCCAGCAGGGAGCGGGGACCCTACAATGAGCAGTTCTTC.

This rearrangement joins TRBV10-3 to TRBJ2-7; D might be TRBD2 (6 bases). V was cut by 3 bases and J by 4 bases, with 13 bases left in between. CDR1 is ENHRY, CDR2 SYGVKD, per germline. CDR3 size: 14 residues. The CDR3 loop is CAISDGLKTYEQYF. The CDR3 DNA reads TGTGCCATCAGTGACGGACTAAAAACTTACGAGCAGTACTTC.

This clone was detected a few times. The J gene is TRBJ2-2, the V gene TRBV30; D remains ambiguous. Trimming left V 0 bases short and J 1 base short, with 6 bases between. Germline-derived CDR1 and CDR2 are GTSNPN and SVGIG (reference sequence). The CDR3 has 14 amino acids. The CDR3 here is CAWSVLVNTGELFF. DNA of the CDR3: TGTGCCTGGAGTGTATTGGTGAACACCGGGGAGCTGTTTTTT.

This clone was detected once. The chain couples TRBV5-5 to TRBJ2-2; 7 nucleotides line up with TRBD2. CDR3 length: 15 residues. Germline V gives CDR1 SGHKS, CDR2 YYEKEE (reference sequence). V was clipped by 4 bases and J by 1 base; unmatched bases: 4. The CDR3: CASSRGLKNTGELFF. The CDR3 DNA reads as TGTGCCAGCAGCCGGGGACTAAAGAACACCGGGGAGCTGTTTTTT.

V and J are TRBV28 and TRBJ1-2; 11 bases are shared with TRBD1. Germline V gives CDR1 MDHEN, CDR2 SYDVKM. The length of the CDR3 is 16 residues. Germline trimming cut 5 bases from V and 8 bases from J; bases unmatched to any gene: 13. The CDR3 bases are TGTGCCAGCAGTCCAGCGGACAGGGGGCCCGGGTACGGCTACACCTTC. It encodes CASSPADRGPGYGYTF.

The chain recombines TRBV12-3 or TRBV12-4 with TRBJ2-5, with D possibly TRBD1 on 6 matching bases. V dropped 6 bases and J dropped 8 bases, with 13 bases sitting between them. The CDR3 extends over 12 amino acids. The CDR3 reads CASRIAGETQYF. For the CDR3, the DNA is TGTGCCAGCAGGATAGCAGGGGAAACCCAGTACTTC.

This clone was recorded only once. The chain joins TRBV7-3 to TRBJ2-1; the D gene is possibly TRBD1 (5 bases). Between the trimmed V and J ends, which lost 5 bases and 6 bases, there was a span of 14 bases. CDR1 and CDR2 from the germline V gene are SGHTA and FQGTGA. CDR3 length equals 14 residues. Here the CDR3 reads CASSRTPQSNEQFF. The CDR3 DNA is TGTGCCAGCAGCCGGACACCTCAAAGCAATGAGCAGTTCTTC.